This T cell receptor (beta chain) was captured in a study of shared clonotypes between healthy human individuals. Background on the study: Three plates were used per donor for CD4 naive, three for CD4 memory, two for CD8 naive and one for CD8 memory. The study's findings and limits: Shared clonotypes: 4.5% to 6.5% naive CD4, around 4% naive CD8, about 2.4% memory CD4, around 0.4% memory CD8. Generally, estimated richness proved larger in naive subsets than it did in memory subsets.

This clone was seen just once. Its matching antigen is unknown. Trimming stripped 4 bases from V and 7 bases from J, with 14 bases between. CDR3 size: 14 residues. CDR1 is LGHNT, CDR2 FRNRAP, per germline. Clones were read by immunoSEQ multiplex PCR, and TCRdb kept only the in-frame ones, dropping some. This table holds under 2.5 million clones, around 92% found once. The material sequenced was naive CD4+ T cells from PBMCs. Noted subset: CD45RA+ positively selected. The source is a man between 18 and 35 years old in good health. Some clones in this sample may be carry-over from other donors' samples. V gene TRBV12-5 combines with J gene TRBJ2-1, with D possibly called TRBD1 or TRBD2 (5 bases each). DNA for the CDR3: TGTGCTAGTGGTTGCCGGGACCGTTGGAATGAGCAGTTCTTC. Its translation is CASGCRDRWNEQFF.